The 2 T cell receptor beta chains in this list originate from one sample, sequenced in a study of human T cells and chemical hapten exposure. Time point denoted: patch test 1, 2 weeks after DPC sensitization. Treatment: therapeutic diphenylcyclopropenone sensitization with weekly scalp DPC. TCRdb reanalysed the RACE reads using MiXCR and keeps one entry per CDR3 protein. This sample yields some 380,000 distinct CDR3 sequences, of which approximately 4.4% are seen a single time; 2% to 2.5% belongs to the top ten. The sequencing here drew on whole blood, taken in connection with sensitization to the hapten diphenylcyclopropenone (DPC). The receptors come from a woman aged 45-65 years with alopecia areata. Some clones in this sample may be carry-over from other donors' samples.

This clonotype was seen only a few times. V usage is TRBV11-3 and J usage is TRBJ1-1; weak D call: TRBD1 (6 bases). This CDR3 region has 12 residues. Germline CDR1 and CDR2: SGHNT and YENEEA. V was cut by 5 bases and J by 6 bases, with 10 bases left in between. This CDR3 reads CASSQRGSEAFF. CDR3 DNA: TGTGCCAGCAGCCAAAGGGGGTCTGAAGCTTTCTTT.

This clonotype was picked up many times. The rearrangement uses TRBV5-4 and TRBJ1-1; D may be TRBD1 (6 bases). This CDR3 is built from 13 residues. V was cut by 0 bases and J by 6 bases, with 9 bases left in between. Germline CDR1 is SGHNT and CDR2 is YYREEE (reference sequence). The CDR3, as DNA: TGTGCCAGCAGCTTGGTCGACAGGCCTGAAGCTTTCTTT. Translated, it gives CASSLVDRPEAFF.